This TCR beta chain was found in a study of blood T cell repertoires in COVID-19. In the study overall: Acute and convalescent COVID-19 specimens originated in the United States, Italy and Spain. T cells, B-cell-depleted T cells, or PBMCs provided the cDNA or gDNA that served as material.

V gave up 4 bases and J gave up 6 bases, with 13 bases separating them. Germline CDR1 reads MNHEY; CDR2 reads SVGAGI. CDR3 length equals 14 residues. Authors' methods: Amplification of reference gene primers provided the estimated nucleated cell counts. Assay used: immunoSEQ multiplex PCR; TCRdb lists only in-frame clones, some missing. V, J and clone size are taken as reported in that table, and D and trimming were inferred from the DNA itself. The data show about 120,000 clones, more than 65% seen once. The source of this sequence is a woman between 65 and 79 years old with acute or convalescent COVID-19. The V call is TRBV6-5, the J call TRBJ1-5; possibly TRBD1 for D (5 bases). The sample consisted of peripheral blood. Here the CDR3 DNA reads TGTGCCAGCAGTTCTACCCGGGGGACTCAGCCCCAGCATTTT. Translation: CASSSTRGTQPQHF.